This passage covers 21 T cell receptor beta chains from one sample sequenced in a study of T cell responses to AZD1222 COVID-19 vaccine. Sequencing was performed with immunoSEQ multiplex PCR; in TCRdb, only in-frame clones are kept and a portion is missing. The sample consists of 140,000 to 150,000 clones, just over 90% of them appearing once. The sequences come from peripheral blood, collected on day 0 of AZD1222 vaccination. The receptors come from an adult in good health.

This chain joins TRBV28 and TRBJ2-3; D assignment may be TRBD1 or TRBD2 (5 bases each). The length of the CDR3 is 14 residues. The germline V gene has CDR1 MDHEN and CDR2 SYDVKM. The germline V and J ends were trimmed by 7 bases and 5 bases, with 16 bases remaining between them. The CDR3 is CASTSTGRGDTQYF. The CDR3 DNA follows: TGTGCCAGCACCTCCACGGGGCGAGGAGATACGCAGTATTTT.

This chain joins TRBV12-5 and TRBJ1-2, with no clear D. Germline loops: CDR1 LGHNT, CDR2 FRNRAP. Trimming cost V 5 bases and J 4 bases, with 11 bases left between them. CDR3 size: 13 residues. Here the CDR3 reads CASGRSRAYGYTF. The CDR3 DNA reads as TGTGCTAGTGGTCGTAGTAGAGCCTATGGCTACACCTTC.

The J gene is TRBJ2-3, the V gene TRBV7-2; no firm D call. The CDR3 is made up of 16 amino acids. V lost 5 bases to trimming and J lost 4 bases, with 19 bases between them. CDR1 is SGHTA and CDR2 is FQGNSA in the germline V gene. CDR3 protein: CASSRTFARTADTQYF. As DNA, the CDR3 is TGTGCCAGCAGCCGTACGTTCGCACGCACGGCAGATACGCAGTATTTT.

This chain uses TRBV7-9 with TRBJ2-7; no firm D call. Trimming shortened V by 4 bases and J by 2 bases, and 9 bases separated the two germline ends. Per germline, CDR1 SEHNR and CDR2 FQNEAQ (reference sequence). CDR3 length: 13 amino acids. CDR3 sequence (DNA): TGTGCCAGCAGCTATCAAACCGCCTACGAGCAGTACTTC. Protein sequence: CASSYQTAYEQYF.

V usage is TRBV4-3 and J usage is TRBJ1-5; no definite D call. The CDR3 contains 16 residues. V shed 1 base and J shed 7 bases, with 17 bases lying between them. From germline, CDR1 is LGHNA and CDR2 YSLEER. In DNA form, the CDR3 reads TGCGCCAGCAGCCAAGGGTCGCCCGCTCGCGGACAGCCCCAGCATTTT. Translation: CASSQGSPARGQPQHF.

The genes are TRBV9 and TRBJ2-7; 7 nucleotides match TRBD2. The germline gives CDR1 SGDLS, CDR2 YYNGEE. The V gene end was trimmed by 0 bases and the J gene end by 2 bases; junction bases not matched to a gene: 5. This CDR3 has 15 residues. The CDR3 sequence is CASSVEPSGAYEQYF. In DNA form, the CDR3 reads TGTGCCAGCAGCGTAGAGCCTAGCGGTGCCTACGAGCAGTACTTC.

The rearrangement uses TRBV19 and TRBJ2-1; tentatively, D is TRBD1 (6 bases). V shed 9 bases and J shed 0 bases, with 9 bases lying between them. Germline lookup yields CDR1 LNHDA and CDR2 SQIVND (reference sequence). The CDR3 contains 13 residues. The CDR3 DNA is TGTGCCAGCGGACAGAGCTCCTACAATGAGCAGTTCTTC. Translation: CASGQSSYNEQFF.

The V call is TRBV5-4, the J call TRBJ2-6; the D gene is possibly TRBD2 (5 bases). Trimming pared 3 bases from V and 0 bases from J, leaving 7 bases between. Germline V gene lookup returns CDR1 SGHNT and CDR2 YYREEE (reference sequence). This CDR3 comprises 15 residues. The CDR3 is CASSYAGSGANVLTF. DNA for the CDR3: TGTGCCAGCAGCTATGCGGGCTCTGGGGCCAACGTCCTGACTTTC.

CDR3 DNA: TGTGCCAGCAGCCAAGATTCCGGGACAGCAAATGTCATTAGCAATCAGCCCCAGCATTTT. Translating it yields CASSQDSGTANVISNQPQHF. The chain carries TRBV3-1 (or the pseudogene TRBV3-2) and TRBJ1-5, with TRBD1 matching over 7 bases. CDR3 length: 20 amino acids. Looked up from germline, CDR1 is LGHDT and CDR2 is YNNKEL (reference sequence). V gave up 0 bases and J gave up 0 bases; unmatched junction bases: 14.

This clone was counted between two and nine times. The chain combines TRBV28 with TRBJ1-5; D remains ambiguous. Trimming took 2 bases from V and 5 from J, leaving 4 bases between them. The CDR3 totals 12 residues. CDR1 MDHEN and CDR2 SYDVKM come from the germline V gene. CDR3 amino acids: CASSLNYQPQHF. The DNA for the CDR3 is TGTGCCAGCAGTTTAAATTATCAGCCCCAGCATTTT.

The chain couples TRBV3-1 (or the pseudogene TRBV3-2) to TRBJ1-2, with 8 bases fitting TRBD1. The V gene end was trimmed by 2 bases and the J gene end by 4 bases; junction bases not matched to a gene: 9. From germline, CDR1 is LGHDT and CDR2 YNNKEL (reference sequence). This CDR3 has 16 amino acids. The CDR3 bases are TGTGCCAGCAGCCAATGGACAGGGCCCCCCCTCTATGGCTACACCTTC. This sequence encodes CASSQWTGPPLYGYTF.

V gene TRBV30 combines with J gene TRBJ2-3; D gene ambiguous. From germline, CDR1 is GTSNPN and CDR2 SVGIG (reference sequence). V was clipped by 3 bases and J by 2 bases, with 9 bases between them. The CDR3 is 13 residues long. The CDR3 reads CAWSGPDTDTQYF. As DNA, the CDR3 is TGTGCCTGGAGCGGACCGGACACAGATACGCAGTATTTT.

This chain links TRBV9 with TRBJ1-1; 7 positions agree with TRBD1. V dropped 3 bases and J dropped 3; count of bases not matched to a gene: 2. The CDR3 is 13 residues long. The germline V gene encodes CDR1 SGDLS and CDR2 YYNGEE. This CDR3 reads CASSAGTDTEAFF. The CDR3 DNA sequence: TGTGCCAGCAGCGCCGGGACAGACACTGAAGCTTTCTTT.

The chain couples TRBV29-1 to TRBJ1-2; TRBD1 aligns across 7 bases. J gave up 6 bases and V 4 bases, and 5 bases lay outside the gene matches. The CDR3 is made up of 12 amino acids. Germline-derived CDR1 and CDR2 are SQVTM and ANQGSEA. CDR3 residues: CSVGTGVDGYTF. CDR3 in DNA: TGCAGCGTTGGTACAGGGGTCGATGGCTACACCTTC.

Only one count was recorded for this clone. This CDR3 reads CAWSSGTSGDRGETQYF. CDR3 bases: TGTGCCTGGAGTTCCGGGACTAGCGGGGACCGAGGAGAGACCCAGTACTTC. This sequence joins TRBV30 and TRBJ2-5, with 13 nucleotides matching TRBD2. There are 17 residues in the CDR3. Trimming at V came to 2 bases and at J to 4 bases, leaving 10 bases not matched to a gene. Germline CDR1 is GTSNPN and CDR2 is SVGIG (reference sequence).

The chain carries TRBV4-2 and TRBJ2-7, with TRBD2 as a possible D gene (5 bases). With 0 bases removed from V and 4 bases from J, the gap between germline ends came to 13 bases. Germline values: CDR1 LGHNA, CDR2 YNFKEQ. The CDR3 loop spans 15 amino acids. The chain's CDR3 is CASSQDWSRGYEQYF. DNA of the CDR3: TGTGCCAGCAGCCAAGATTGGTCACGGGGTTACGAGCAGTACTTC.

The J gene is TRBJ1-6, the V gene TRBV30; D is ambiguous. The length of the CDR3 is 12 residues. V was trimmed by 1 base and J by 7 bases, leaving 5 bases between them. The germline CDR1 and CDR2 sequences are GTSNPN and SVGIG (reference sequence). CDR3 in amino acids: CAWSEVNSPLHF. DNA for the CDR3: TGTGCCTGGAGTGAGGTAAATTCACCCCTCCACTTT.

The chain is built from TRBV30 and TRBJ2-7; D is possibly TRBD1 (5 bases). This CDR3 has 12 residues. The ends were cut back, 1 base at V and 2 bases at J, with 6 bases in the middle. Germline lookup yields CDR1 GTSNPN and CDR2 SVGIG (reference sequence). The CDR3 sequence is CAWSEGTYEQYF. Written as DNA, the CDR3 is TGTGCCTGGAGTGAGGGGACCTACGAGCAGTACTTC.

V is TRBV6-6 and J is TRBJ1-2; the match to TRBD1 covers 9 bases. The germline gives CDR1 MNHNY, CDR2 SVGAGI (reference sequence). V lost 5 bases and J lost 2; bases outside the gene matches: 9. The CDR3 runs to 16 residues. The CDR3 protein is CASSADRGRINYGYTF. DNA of the CDR3: TGTGCCAGCAGTGCGGACAGGGGCAGAATCAACTATGGCTACACCTTC.

The CDR3 DNA is TGTGCCAGCAGCTTAGGGGGACCCCCTTCCCACGAGCAGTACTTC. Amino acid sequence: CASSLGGPPSHEQYF. This sequence joins TRBV7-9 and TRBJ2-7, with D perhaps TRBD1 or TRBD2 (5 bases each). Germline assignment: CDR1 SEHNR and CDR2 FQNEAQ (reference sequence). Between the trimmed V and J ends, which lost 1 base and 5 bases, there was a span of 15 bases. The CDR3 contains 15 residues.

The chain is built from TRBV25-1 and TRBJ1-1; D remains ambiguous. V lost 2 bases to trimming and J lost 1 base, with 2 bases between them. CDR1 MGHDK and CDR2 SYGVNS come from the germline V gene. The length of the CDR3 is 12 residues. CDR3 bases: TGTGCCAGCAGTGAACCGAACACTGAAGCTTTCTTT. The encoded protein is CASSEPNTEAFF. The complete variable domain, with remaining parts taken from reference TRBV25-1 and TRBJ1-1, reads EADIYQTPRYLVIGTGKKITLECSQTMGHDKMYWYQQDPGMELHLIHYSYGVNSTEKGDLSSESTVSRIRTEHFPLTLESARPSHTSQYLCASSEPNTEAFFGQGTRLTVV.